These T cell receptor beta chains were read from a single sample in a study of vaccination effects on CD4 cells after COVID-19. Which antigens these TCRs recognize remains unknown. Sequenced by immunoSEQ multiplex PCR; TCRdb stores in-frame clones only, minus some. The sample lists 50,000 to 65,000 clones, 79% seen once, with just over 6% in the top ten. The input for sequencing was CD4+ T cells from PBMCs cultured with HCoV-OC43 spike peptides, taken before COVID-19 vaccination. The receptor source for this set is a human donor who received a COVID-19 vaccine. The CDR3 runs from the conserved cysteine through the conserved F or W. D genes are given only for firm matches.

CDR3aa: CASSPLPSGDEQFF; d_gene: NA; j_gene: TRBJ2-1; v_gene: TRBV18
CDR3aa: CASSTTGGKNIQYF; d_gene: NA; j_gene: TRBJ2-4; v_gene: TRBV2
CDR3aa: CATRRTGSTDTQYF; d_gene: TRBD1; j_gene: TRBJ2-3; v_gene: TRBV24-1
CDR3aa: CASSLYSSNTEAFF; d_gene: NA; j_gene: TRBJ1-1; v_gene: TRBV5-4
CDR3aa: CASSSRGKGGKYNEQFF; d_gene: NA; j_gene: TRBJ2-1; v_gene: TRBV5-7
CDR3aa: CASSPFNSVATNEKLFF; d_gene: NA; j_gene: TRBJ1-4; v_gene: TRBV18
CDR3aa: CASSLDGGIETEAFF; d_gene: NA; j_gene: TRBJ1-1; v_gene: TRBV11-3
CDR3aa: CASSSRRTSTETQYF; d_gene: TRBD2; j_gene: TRBJ2-5; v_gene: TRBV5-4
CDR3aa: CASSEQGPDEKLFF; d_gene: TRBD1; j_gene: TRBJ1-4; v_gene: TRBV28
CDR3aa: CSVEHGGDEAFF; d_gene: NA; j_gene: TRBJ1-1; v_gene: TRBV29-1
CDR3aa: CASSLTTGNQPQHF; d_gene: NA; j_gene: TRBJ1-5; v_gene: TRBV5-5
CDR3aa: CAISDPRMGLGGETQYF; d_gene: NA; j_gene: TRBJ2-5; v_gene: TRBV10-3
CDR3aa: CATSAAGGNEKLFF; d_gene: NA; j_gene: TRBJ1-4; v_gene: TRBV24-1
CDR3aa: CASSLVFGGQGSSGNTIYF; d_gene: TRBD1; j_gene: TRBJ1-3; v_gene: TRBV7-2